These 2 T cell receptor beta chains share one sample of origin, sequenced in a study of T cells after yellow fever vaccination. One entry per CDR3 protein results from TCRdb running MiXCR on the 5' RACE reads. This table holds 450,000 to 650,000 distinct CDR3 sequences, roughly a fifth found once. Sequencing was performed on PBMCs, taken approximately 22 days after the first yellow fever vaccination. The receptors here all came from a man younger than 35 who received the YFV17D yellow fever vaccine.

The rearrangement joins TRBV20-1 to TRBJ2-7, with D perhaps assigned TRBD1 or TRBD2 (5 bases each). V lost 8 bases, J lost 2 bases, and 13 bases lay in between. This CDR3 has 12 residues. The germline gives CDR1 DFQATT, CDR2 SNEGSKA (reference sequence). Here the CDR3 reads CSPLGPAYEQYF. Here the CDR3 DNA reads TGCAGTCCGCTGGGACCGGCCTACGAGCAGTACTTC.

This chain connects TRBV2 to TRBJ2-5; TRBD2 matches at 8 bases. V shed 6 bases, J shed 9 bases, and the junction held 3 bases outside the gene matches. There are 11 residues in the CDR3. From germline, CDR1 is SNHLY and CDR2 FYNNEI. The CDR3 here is CASSGGEPQYF. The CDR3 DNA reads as TGTGCCAGCAGCGGGGGGGAACCCCAGTACTTC. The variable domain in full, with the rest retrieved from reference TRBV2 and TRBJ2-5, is EPEVTQTPSHQVTQMGQEVILRCVPISNHLYFYWYRQILGQKVEFLVSFYNNEISEKSEIFDDQFSVERPDGSNFTLKIRSTKLEDSAMYFCASSGGEPQYFGPGTRLLVL.